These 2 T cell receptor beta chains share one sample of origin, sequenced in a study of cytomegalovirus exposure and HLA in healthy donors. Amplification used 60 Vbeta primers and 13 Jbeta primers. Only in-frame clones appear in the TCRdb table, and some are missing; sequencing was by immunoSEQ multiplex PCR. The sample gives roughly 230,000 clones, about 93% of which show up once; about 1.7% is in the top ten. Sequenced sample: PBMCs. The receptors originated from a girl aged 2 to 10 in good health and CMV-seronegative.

DNA of the CDR3: TGTGCCAGCAGCGCGACAGGTCGGACCGGGGAGCTGTTTTTT. The encoded protein is CASSATGRTGELFF. The chain employs TRBV11-2 and TRBJ2-2; tentative D call: TRBD1 (6 bases). V shed 5 bases and J shed 5 bases, with 12 bases lying between them. This CDR3 comprises 14 residues. Germline CDR1 is SGHAT and CDR2 is FQNNGV.

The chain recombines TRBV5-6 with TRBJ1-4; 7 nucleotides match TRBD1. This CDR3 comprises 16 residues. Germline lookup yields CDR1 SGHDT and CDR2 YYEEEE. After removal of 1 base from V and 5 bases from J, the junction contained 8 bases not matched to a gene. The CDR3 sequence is CASSLLGTEGNEKLFF. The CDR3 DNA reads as TGTGCCAGCAGCTTGTTGGGGACAGAAGGGAATGAAAAACTGTTTTTT. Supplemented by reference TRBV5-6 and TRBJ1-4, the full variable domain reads DAGVTQSPTHLIKTRGQQVTLRCSPKSGHDTVSWYQQALGQGPQFIFQYYEEEERQRGNFPDRFSGHQFPNYSSELNVNALLLGDSALYLCASSLLGTEGNEKLFFGSGTQLSVL.